Sequencing of this TCR beta chain was carried out in a study of T cell changes during pregnancy in multiple sclerosis. The CDR3 runs to 15 residues. V shed 2 bases, J shed 1 base, and the junction held 4 bases outside the gene matches. CDR1 MGHRA and CDR2 YSYEKL come from the germline V gene. Clones were read by immunoSEQ multiplex PCR, and TCRdb kept only the in-frame ones, dropping some. The sample holds roughly 110,000 clones; around 90% are singletons and the top ten take less than 0.85%. This receptor was identified in a female donor in good health, enrolled as a control in a pregnancy study. The rearrangement links TRBV4-1 to TRBJ1-1, with 7 bases matching TRBD1. This specimen was peripheral blood, taken in the third trimester of pregnancy. The CDR3 is CASSQTGTENTEAFF. CDR3 coding DNA: TGCGCCAGCAGCCAAACCGGGACAGAGAACACTGAAGCTTTCTTT.